This TCR beta chain was captured by sequencing in a study of T cells in Graves' hyperthyroidism and ophthalmopathy. Amplification of TCR beta CDR3 regions was performed using RNA transcripts as template. RT-PCR in the first round (using the HTBI primer set) targeted the TCR CDR3. TCRdb used MiXCR to reprocess the multiplex PCR reads, holding one entry per CDR3 protein. The sample includes roughly 350,000 distinct CDR3 sequences, over 11% of them seen just once. This clonotype was recorded many times. Its target is not known. Unmatched junction bases numbered 5, after V lost 4 bases and J lost 1 base. Germline lookup yields CDR1 MDHEN and CDR2 SYDVKM. This CDR3 is 15 amino acids long. Overall study findings and caveats: Ophthalmopathy, which appeared later, was predicted by the model a median roughly 6.6 months before onset.

Sequenced material: blood. The receptor was derived from a woman in her thirties with Graves' hyperthyroidism. The rearrangement links TRBV28 to TRBJ2-5; 8 bases are a match to TRBD2. The CDR3 here is CASSWSSGTQETQYF. The CDR3 bases are TGTGCCAGCAGTTGGAGTAGCGGGACCCAAGAGACCCAGTACTTC.